The 19 T cell receptor beta chains reported below all come from one sample, sequenced in a study of shared clonotypes between healthy human individuals. Profiled with immunoSEQ multiplex PCR; TCRdb holds only in-frame clones, not every one. The data show 100,000 to 120,000 clones, around 66% seen once. The sequenced sample consisted of memory CD8+ T cells sorted from blood. The subset denotes: CD45RO+ cells pooled with CCR7-negative TemRA cells. The receptors originated from a woman aged 25 to 39 in good health.

This clone was seen more than once but under ten times. This chain's CDR3 is CASSGLGPDTGELFF. The CDR3 coding sequence is TGTGCCAGCAGTGGACTGGGGCCGGACACCGGGGAGCTGTTTTTT. The chain uses TRBV2 and TRBJ2-2; a weak D match, TRBD1 (5 bases). Germline lookup yields CDR1 SNHLY and CDR2 FYNNEI. V lost 4 bases, J lost 3 bases, and 12 bases lay in between. This CDR3 contains 15 residues.

The chain employs TRBV19 and TRBJ2-3; D ambiguous. Germline CDR1 LNHDA, CDR2 SQIVND (reference sequence). The ends were cut back, 11 bases at V and 1 base at J, with 22 bases in the middle. This CDR3 spans 16 amino acids. As DNA, the CDR3 is TGTGCCGAAAATTATAGTGGGGTTGAGGGCACAGATACGCAGTATTTT. Translated: CAENYSGVEGTDTQYF.

The chain uses TRBV2 and TRBJ2-5; no definite D call. The ends were cut back, 7 bases at V and 7 bases at J, with 16 bases in the middle. Germline lookup yields CDR1 SNHLY and CDR2 FYNNEI. The CDR3 sequence is 13 residues long. DNA for the CDR3: TGTGCCAGCACCGAGCCTTCCGGTGGGACCCAGTACTTC. Translated, it gives CASTEPSGGTQYF.

The chain uses TRBV11-2 and TRBJ2-3; 12 bases agree with TRBD2. Losses at the gene ends were 5 bases for V and 4 bases for J; bases not matched to a gene: 10. This CDR3 is 17 amino acids long. CDR1 and CDR2 from the germline V gene are SGHAT and FQNNGV. This CDR3 reads CASSGRTSGIRADTQYF. The DNA of the CDR3 is TGTGCCAGCAGCGGACGGACTAGCGGGATTAGGGCAGATACGCAGTATTTT.

This clone was seen repeatedly, ten times or more. The J gene is TRBJ1-1, the V gene TRBV6-1; 11 bases fit TRBD1. This CDR3 is built from 15 residues. Trimming at V came to 2 bases and at J to 3 bases, leaving 2 bases not matched to a gene. Germline lookup yields CDR1 MNHNS and CDR2 SASEGT. CDR3 DNA sequence: TGTGCCAGCAGTGAACGGACAGGGGGCTACACTGAAGCTTTCTTT. Translation: CASSERTGGYTEAFF.

The CDR3 coding sequence is TGTGCCAGCAGCGTGACAGGGTACTTTGGCTACACCTTC. Translation: CASSVTGYFGYTF. This chain joins TRBV11-2 and TRBJ1-2, with 7 bases identical to TRBD1. The V and J ends lost 5 bases and 7 bases, in that order; junction bases with no gene match: 7. CDR1 is SGHAT and CDR2 is FQNNGV in the germline V gene. This CDR3 is built from 13 residues.

The chain recombines TRBV19 with TRBJ2-4; D uncertain. With 3 bases removed from V and 8 bases from J, the gap between germline ends came to 11 bases. Germline CDR1 and CDR2: LNHDA and SQIVND (reference sequence). The CDR3 extends over 13 amino acids. CDR3 sequence reads: CASSIWQADIQYF. CDR3 sequence (DNA): TGTGCCAGTAGTATTTGGCAGGCGGACATTCAGTACTTC.

V usage is TRBV15 and J usage is TRBJ2-5; 7 bases fit TRBD1. CDR3 size: 16 residues. The V and J ends lost 5 bases and 4 bases, in that order; junction bases with no gene match: 13. Germline loops: CDR1 LNHNV, CDR2 YYDKDF (reference sequence). The CDR3 region is CATSGSGTVFGETQYF. In nucleotides, the CDR3 is TGTGCCACCAGCGGGTCAGGGACAGTCTTTGGAGAGACCCAGTACTTC.

This clone has just one count. This chain connects TRBV6-1 to TRBJ1-5; D gene unclear. V shed 6 bases and J shed 4 bases, with 10 bases lying between them. The germline CDR1 and CDR2 sequences are MNHNS and SASEGT. The CDR3 length is 13 residues. The CDR3 DNA reads TGTGCCAGCAGCAGTCTCGGTAATCAGCCCCAGCATTTT. Residues: CASSSLGNQPQHF.

This clone occurred once. This chain connects TRBV30 to TRBJ2-3; tentatively, D is TRBD1 or TRBD2 (5 bases each). The CDR3 loop spans 18 amino acids. Germline V CDR1 and CDR2: GTSNPN, SVGIG (reference sequence). V was clipped by 2 bases and J by 4 bases, with 25 bases between them. The CDR3, as DNA: TGTGCCTGGAGTCCCCAGGGAAGTGCAGGCCTGGGGGCAGATACGCAGTATTTT. Translation: CAWSPQGSAGLGADTQYF.

This clone occurred a few times. The chain has TRBV6-6 and TRBJ2-1; unclear D gene. In germline, CDR1 is MNHNY, CDR2 SVGAGI (reference sequence). With 2 bases removed from V and 9 bases from J, the gap between germline ends came to 14 bases. The CDR3 spans 14 residues. CDR3 amino acids: CASSYPGPASEQFF. The CDR3 nucleotides are TGTGCCAGCAGTTACCCCGGGCCTGCTAGTGAGCAGTTCTTC.

The rearrangement links TRBV2 to TRBJ2-3, with TRBD2 identical over 9 bases. The V segment lost 7 bases and the J segment 4 bases; nucleotides outside the gene matches: 9. This CDR3 region has 15 residues. Germline lookup yields CDR1 SNHLY and CDR2 FYNNEI. The CDR3 reads CASNPLAGRADTQYF. The CDR3, as DNA: TGTGCCAGCAATCCCCTAGCGGGAAGAGCAGATACGCAGTATTTT.

The V call is TRBV7-9, the J call TRBJ2-7; the match to TRBD2 covers 10 bases. The CDR3 spans 13 residues. V was clipped by 5 bases and J by 12 bases; unmatched bases: 10. The V gene's germline CDR1 is SEHNR and CDR2 FQNEAQ (reference sequence). Here the CDR3 DNA reads TGTGCCAGCAGCCCCACTGCTAGCGGGAGAAGGTACTTC. Translating it yields CASSPTASGRRYF.

The chain recombines TRBV6-6 with TRBJ1-2; D gene unclear. Per germline, CDR1 MNHNY and CDR2 SVGAGI (reference sequence). Trimming cost V 0 bases and J 8 bases, with 10 bases left between them. The CDR3 is 13 amino acids. Here the CDR3 reads CASSYSPPDGYTF. CDR3 DNA: TGTGCCAGCAGTTACTCGCCCCCAGACGGCTACACCTTC.

This clone has only one observation. The chain is built from TRBV28 and TRBJ2-7; D unresolved. V was clipped by 9 bases and J by 6 bases, with 12 bases between them. Germline V gives CDR1 MDHEN, CDR2 SYDVKM. The CDR3 runs to 11 residues. The CDR3 nucleotides read TGTGCCAGTTCCGGACGAGGCGAGCAGTACTTC. It specifies CASSGRGEQYF.

This chain connects TRBV19 to TRBJ2-7; D is perhaps TRBD2 (6 bases). From germline, CDR1 is LNHDA and CDR2 SQIVND (reference sequence). V gave up 5 bases and J gave up 1 base, with 12 bases separating them. This CDR3 contains 14 residues. Here the CDR3 reads CASSDGLTSYEQYF. CDR3 DNA: TGTGCCAGTAGTGATGGACTAACGTCCTACGAGCAGTACTTC.

Comment on this clone: With a far larger clone one base away, a read error is the likely cause. This chain links TRBV15 with TRBJ1-4, with D unclear. CDR3 size: 14 residues. CDR1 and CDR2 from the germline V gene are LNHNV and YYDKDF (reference sequence). Trimming removed 5 bases at V and 8 bases at J, with 15 bases between. The CDR3 sequence: CATSSGLESEKLFF. The CDR3 bases are TGTGCCACCAGCTCTGGCTTAGAGAGCGAAAAACTGTTTTTT.

The rearrangement joins TRBV4-2 to TRBJ1-5; 9 bases fit TRBD1. J was trimmed by 6 bases and V by 0 bases; bases with no gene match: 9. Germline CDR1 reads LGHNA; CDR2 reads YNFKEQ. The length of the CDR3 is 17 residues. The CDR3 protein is CASSQEGGGQGGQPQHF. CDR3 in DNA: TGTGCCAGCAGCCAAGAAGGAGGGGGACAGGGAGGTCAGCCCCAGCATTTT.

This rearrangement joins TRBV27 to TRBJ2-7, with 8 bases fitting TRBD1. Per the germline V gene, CDR1 is MNHEY and CDR2 is SMNVEV (reference sequence). Unmatched junction bases numbered 9, after V lost 6 bases and J lost 2 bases. The CDR3 has 15 residues. The CDR3 here is CASRPQGATTYEQYF. The CDR3 DNA is TGTGCCAGCAGGCCTCAGGGGGCGACGACCTACGAGCAGTACTTC.